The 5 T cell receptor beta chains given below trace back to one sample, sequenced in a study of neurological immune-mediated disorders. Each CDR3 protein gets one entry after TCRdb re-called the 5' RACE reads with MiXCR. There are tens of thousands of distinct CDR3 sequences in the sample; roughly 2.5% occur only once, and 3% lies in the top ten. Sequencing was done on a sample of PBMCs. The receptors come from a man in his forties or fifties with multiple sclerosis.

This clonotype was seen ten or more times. The CDR3: CASSVGGGNKNIQYF. In DNA form, the CDR3 reads TGTGCCAGCAGTGTAGGGGGGGGGAATAAAAACATTCAGTACTTC. This chain uses TRBV7-2 with TRBJ2-4; D might be TRBD2 (7 bases). This CDR3 is built from 15 residues. The V end lost 6 bases, the J end lost 4 bases, and 16 bases lay between the germline ends. Germline CDR1 and CDR2: SGHTA and FQGNSA.

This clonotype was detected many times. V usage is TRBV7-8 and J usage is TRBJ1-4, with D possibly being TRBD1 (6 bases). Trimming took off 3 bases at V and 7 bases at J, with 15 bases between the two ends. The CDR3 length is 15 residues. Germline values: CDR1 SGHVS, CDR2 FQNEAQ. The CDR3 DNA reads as TGTGCCAGCAGCTTGCTTTTCAGGGGACCTGAAAAACTGTTTTTT. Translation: CASSLLFRGPEKLFF.

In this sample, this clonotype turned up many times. CDR3 protein: CSAQWRGGETQYF. The CDR3 nucleotides read TGCAGTGCCCAGTGGAGGGGCGGAGAGACCCAGTACTTC. The chain carries TRBV20-1 and TRBJ2-5; tentative D call: TRBD2 (6 bases). V shed 6 bases and J shed 4 bases, with 15 bases lying between them. Germline-derived CDR1 and CDR2 are DFQATT and SNEGSKA (reference sequence). The length of the CDR3 is 13 residues.

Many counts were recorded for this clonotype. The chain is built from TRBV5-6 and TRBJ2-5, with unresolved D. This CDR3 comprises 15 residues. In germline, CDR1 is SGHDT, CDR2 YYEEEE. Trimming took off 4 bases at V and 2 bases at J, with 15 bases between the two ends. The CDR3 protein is CASSGAGFAQETQYF. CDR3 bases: TGTGCCAGCAGCGGCGCTGGGTTTGCGCAAGAGACCCAGTACTTC.

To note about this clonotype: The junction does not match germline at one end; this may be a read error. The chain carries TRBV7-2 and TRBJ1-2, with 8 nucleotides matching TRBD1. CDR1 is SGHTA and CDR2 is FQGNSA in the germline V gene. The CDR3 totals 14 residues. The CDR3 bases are TGTGCCTGCAGCTTGACAGGGGATAATGGTGGCTACACCTTC. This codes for CACSLTGDNGGYTF.